The entry below gives a single TCR beta chain sequence along with its context. This sample was taken from a study of human T cells and chemical hapten exposure. Looking at the study overall: The patient population, which was mostly female, had alopecia areata, totalis or universalis.

In the source study's methods: A per-sample median of approximately 100,000 TCRs was observed, with a range of roughly 23,224 to 700,000. Using its own MiXCR run on the RACE reads, TCRdb lists one record per CDR3 protein. These V and J calls originate from TCRdb's pipeline instead of the authors' own analysis. Of just over 80,000 distinct CDR3 sequences in the sample, about 10% were seen once. Time point noted: patch test 1, 2 weeks after DPC sensitization. Treatment noted: therapeutic diphenylcyclopropenone sensitization with weekly scalp DPC. The germline V gene encodes CDR1 DFQATT and CDR2 SNEGSKA (reference sequence). V lost 5 bases to trimming and J lost 0 bases; unmatched junction nucleotides: 7. This CDR3 has 15 amino acids.

The chain employs TRBV20-1 and TRBJ2-7, with TRBD1 identical over 10 bases. This receptor was obtained from a woman aged 50 to 65 with alopecia areata. Some clones in this sample may be carry-over from other donors' samples. The specimen was whole blood, collected in connection with sensitization to the hapten diphenylcyclopropenone (DPC). For the CDR3, the DNA is TGCAGTGCTTACCATGGACAGGGGGACTCCTACGAGCAGTACTTC. Protein sequence: CSAYHGQGDSYEQYF.